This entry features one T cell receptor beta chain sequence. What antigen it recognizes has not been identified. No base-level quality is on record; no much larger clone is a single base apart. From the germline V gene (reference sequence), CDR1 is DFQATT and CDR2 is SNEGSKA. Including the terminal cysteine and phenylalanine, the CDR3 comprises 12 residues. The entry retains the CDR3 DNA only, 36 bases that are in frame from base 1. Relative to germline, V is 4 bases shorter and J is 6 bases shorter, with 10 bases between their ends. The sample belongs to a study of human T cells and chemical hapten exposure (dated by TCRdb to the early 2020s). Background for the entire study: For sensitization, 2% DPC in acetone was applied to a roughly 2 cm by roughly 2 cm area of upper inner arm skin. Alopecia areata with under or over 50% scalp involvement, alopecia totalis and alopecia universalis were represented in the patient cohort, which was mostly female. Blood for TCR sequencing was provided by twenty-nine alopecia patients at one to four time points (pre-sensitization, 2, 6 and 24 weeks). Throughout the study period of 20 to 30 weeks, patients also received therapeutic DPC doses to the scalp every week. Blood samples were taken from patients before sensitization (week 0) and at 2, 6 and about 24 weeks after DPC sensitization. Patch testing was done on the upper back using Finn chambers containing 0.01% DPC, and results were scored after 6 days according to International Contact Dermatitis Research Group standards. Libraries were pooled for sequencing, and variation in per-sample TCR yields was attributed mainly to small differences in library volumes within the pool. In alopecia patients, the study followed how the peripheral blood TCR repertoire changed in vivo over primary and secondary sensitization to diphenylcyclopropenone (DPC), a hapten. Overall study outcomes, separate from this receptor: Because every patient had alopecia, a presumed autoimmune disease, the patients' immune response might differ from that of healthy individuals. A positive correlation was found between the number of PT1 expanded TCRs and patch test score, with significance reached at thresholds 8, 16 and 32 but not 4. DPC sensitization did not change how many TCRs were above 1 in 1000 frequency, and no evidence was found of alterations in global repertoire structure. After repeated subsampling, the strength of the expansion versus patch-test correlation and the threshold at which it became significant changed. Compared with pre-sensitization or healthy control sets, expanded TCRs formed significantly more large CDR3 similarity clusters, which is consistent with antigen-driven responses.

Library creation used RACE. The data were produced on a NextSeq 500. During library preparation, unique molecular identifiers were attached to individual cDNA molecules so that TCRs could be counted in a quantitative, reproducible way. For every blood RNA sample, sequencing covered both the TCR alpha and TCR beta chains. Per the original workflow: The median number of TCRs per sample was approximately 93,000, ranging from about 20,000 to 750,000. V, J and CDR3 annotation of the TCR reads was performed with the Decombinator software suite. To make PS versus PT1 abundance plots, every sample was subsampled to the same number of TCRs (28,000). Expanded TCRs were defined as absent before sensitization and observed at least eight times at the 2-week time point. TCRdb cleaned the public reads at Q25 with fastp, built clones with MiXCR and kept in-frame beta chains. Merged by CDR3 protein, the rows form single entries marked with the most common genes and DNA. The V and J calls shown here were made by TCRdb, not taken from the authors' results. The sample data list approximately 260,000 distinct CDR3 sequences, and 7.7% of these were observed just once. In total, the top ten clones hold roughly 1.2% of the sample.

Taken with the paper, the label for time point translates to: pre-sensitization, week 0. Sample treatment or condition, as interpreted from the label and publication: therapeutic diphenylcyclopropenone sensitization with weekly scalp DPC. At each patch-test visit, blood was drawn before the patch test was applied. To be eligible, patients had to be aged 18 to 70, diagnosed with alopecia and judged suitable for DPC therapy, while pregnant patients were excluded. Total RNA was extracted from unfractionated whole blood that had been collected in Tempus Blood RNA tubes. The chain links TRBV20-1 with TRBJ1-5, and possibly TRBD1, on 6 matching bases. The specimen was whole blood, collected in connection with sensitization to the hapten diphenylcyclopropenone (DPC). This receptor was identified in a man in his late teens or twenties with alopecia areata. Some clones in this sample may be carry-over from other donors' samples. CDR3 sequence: CSATGTIQPQHF. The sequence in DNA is TGCAGTGCTACCGGGACAATTCAGCCCCAGCATTTT.